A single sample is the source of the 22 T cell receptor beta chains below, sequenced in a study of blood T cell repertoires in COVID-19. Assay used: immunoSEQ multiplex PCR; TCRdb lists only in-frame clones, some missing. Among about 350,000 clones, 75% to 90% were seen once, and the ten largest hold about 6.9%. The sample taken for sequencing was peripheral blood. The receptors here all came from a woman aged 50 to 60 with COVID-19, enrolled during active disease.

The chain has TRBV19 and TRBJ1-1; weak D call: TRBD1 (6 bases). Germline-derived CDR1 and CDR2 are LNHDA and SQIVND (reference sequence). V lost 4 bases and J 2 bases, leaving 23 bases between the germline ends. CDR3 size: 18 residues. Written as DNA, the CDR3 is TGTGCCAGTAGTAAAACCACAGGGCGAGGAAGCCGAAACACTGAAGCTTTCTTT. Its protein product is CASSKTTGRGSRNTEAFF.

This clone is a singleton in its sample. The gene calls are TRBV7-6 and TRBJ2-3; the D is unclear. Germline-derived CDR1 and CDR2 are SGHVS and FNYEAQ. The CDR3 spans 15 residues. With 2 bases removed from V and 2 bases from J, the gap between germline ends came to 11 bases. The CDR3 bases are TGTGCCAGCAGCTTATCGTCCTTATCCACAGATACGCAGTATTTT. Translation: CASSLSSLSTDTQYF.

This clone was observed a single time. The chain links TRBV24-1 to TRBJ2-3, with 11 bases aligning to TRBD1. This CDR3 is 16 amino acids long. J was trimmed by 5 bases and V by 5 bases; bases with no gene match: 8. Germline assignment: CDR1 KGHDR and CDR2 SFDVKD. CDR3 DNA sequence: TGTGCCACCAGTGTGGCGGGGACAGGGGGGCTAGATACGCAGTATTTT. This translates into CATSVAGTGGLDTQYF.

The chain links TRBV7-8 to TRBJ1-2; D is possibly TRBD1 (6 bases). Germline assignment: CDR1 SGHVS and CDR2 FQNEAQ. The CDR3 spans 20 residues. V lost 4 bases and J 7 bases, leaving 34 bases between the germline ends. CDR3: CASSSWIGGERRGGTGGYTF. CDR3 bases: TGTGCCAGCAGCTCCTGGATCGGGGGGGAACGCAGGGGAGGAACGGGTGGCTACACCTTC.

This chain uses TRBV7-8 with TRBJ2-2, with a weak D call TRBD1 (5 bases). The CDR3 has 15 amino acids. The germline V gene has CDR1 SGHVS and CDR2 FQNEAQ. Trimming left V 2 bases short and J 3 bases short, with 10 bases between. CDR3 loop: CASSLRLGDTGELFF. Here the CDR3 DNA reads TGTGCCAGCAGCTTACGGCTAGGGGACACCGGGGAGCTGTTTTTT.

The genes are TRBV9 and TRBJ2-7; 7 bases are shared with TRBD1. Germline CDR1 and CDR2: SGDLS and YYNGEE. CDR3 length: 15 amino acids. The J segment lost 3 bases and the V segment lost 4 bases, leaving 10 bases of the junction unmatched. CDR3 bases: TGTGCCAGCAGCCCGACAGGGTTCTCGGGCTACGAGCAGTACTTC. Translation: CASSPTGFSGYEQYF.

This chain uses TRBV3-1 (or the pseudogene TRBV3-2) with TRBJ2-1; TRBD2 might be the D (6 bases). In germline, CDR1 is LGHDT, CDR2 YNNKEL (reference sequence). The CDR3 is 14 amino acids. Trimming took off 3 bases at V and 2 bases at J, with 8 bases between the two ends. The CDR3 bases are TGTGCCAGCAGCCAGGGACTCACCTACAATGAGCAGTTCTTC. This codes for CASSQGLTYNEQFF.

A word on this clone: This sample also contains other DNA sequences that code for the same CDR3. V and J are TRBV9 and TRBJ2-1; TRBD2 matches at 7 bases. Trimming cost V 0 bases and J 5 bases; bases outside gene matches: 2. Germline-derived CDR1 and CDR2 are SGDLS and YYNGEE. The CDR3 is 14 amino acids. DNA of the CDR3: TGTGCCAGCAGCGTAGCCGCGGGGGACAATGAGCAGTTCTTC. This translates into CASSVAAGDNEQFF.

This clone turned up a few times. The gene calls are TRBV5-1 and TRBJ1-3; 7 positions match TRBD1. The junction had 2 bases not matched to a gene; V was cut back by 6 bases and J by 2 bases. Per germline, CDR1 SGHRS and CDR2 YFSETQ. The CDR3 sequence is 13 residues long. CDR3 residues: CASTTGAGNTIYF. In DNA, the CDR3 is TGCGCCAGCACAACAGGGGCTGGAAACACCATATATTTT.

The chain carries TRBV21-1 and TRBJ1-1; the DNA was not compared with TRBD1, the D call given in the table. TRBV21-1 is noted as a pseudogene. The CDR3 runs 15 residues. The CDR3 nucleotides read TGTGCCAGCAGCAAGACAGGGGGCGATTTGGCTGAAGCTTTCTTT. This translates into CASSKTGGDLAEAFF.

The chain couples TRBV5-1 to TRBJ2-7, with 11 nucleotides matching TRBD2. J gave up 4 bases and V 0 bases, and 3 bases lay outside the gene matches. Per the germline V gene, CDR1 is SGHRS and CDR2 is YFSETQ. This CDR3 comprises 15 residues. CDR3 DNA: TGCGCCAGCAGCTTGGAACTAGCGGGAGCTTACGAGCAGTACTTC. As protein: CASSLELAGAYEQYF.

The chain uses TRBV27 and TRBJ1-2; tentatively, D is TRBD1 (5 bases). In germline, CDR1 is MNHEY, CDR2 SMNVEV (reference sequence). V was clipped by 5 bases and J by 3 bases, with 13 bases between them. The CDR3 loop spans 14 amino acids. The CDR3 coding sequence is TGTGCCAGCAGTCTAACCTGGGGCTACTATGGCTACACCTTC. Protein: CASSLTWGYYGYTF.

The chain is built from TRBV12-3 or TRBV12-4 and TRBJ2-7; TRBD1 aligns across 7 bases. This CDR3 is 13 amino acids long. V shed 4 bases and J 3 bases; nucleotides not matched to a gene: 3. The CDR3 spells CASSSQGIYEQYF. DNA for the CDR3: TGTGCCAGCAGTTCACAGGGGATCTACGAGCAGTACTTC.

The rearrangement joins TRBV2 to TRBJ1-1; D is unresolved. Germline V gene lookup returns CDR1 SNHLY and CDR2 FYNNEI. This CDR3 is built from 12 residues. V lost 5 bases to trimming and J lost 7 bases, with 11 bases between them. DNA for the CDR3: TGTGCCAGCAGTTCTGACACCCTTGAAGCTTTCTTT. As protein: CASSSDTLEAFF.

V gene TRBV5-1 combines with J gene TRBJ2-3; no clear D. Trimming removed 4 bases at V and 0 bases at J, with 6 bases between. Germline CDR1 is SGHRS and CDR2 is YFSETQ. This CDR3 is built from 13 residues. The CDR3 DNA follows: TGCGCCAGCAGCCCTTCTAGCACAGATACGCAGTATTTT. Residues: CASSPSSTDTQYF. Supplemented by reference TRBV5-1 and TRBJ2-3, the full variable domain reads KAGVTQTPRYLIKTRGQQVTLSCSPISGHRSVSWYQQTPGQGLQFLFEYFSETQRNKGNFPGRFSGRQFSNSRSEMNVSTLELGDSALYLCASSPSSTDTQYFGPGTRLTVL.

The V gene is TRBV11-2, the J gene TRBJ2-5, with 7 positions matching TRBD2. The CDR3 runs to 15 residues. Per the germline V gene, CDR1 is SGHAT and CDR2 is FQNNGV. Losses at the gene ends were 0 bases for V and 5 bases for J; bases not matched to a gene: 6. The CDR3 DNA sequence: TGTGCCAGCAGCTTAGAAGGCGGGAGTAGGGAGACCCAGTACTTC. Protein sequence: CASSLEGGSRETQYF.

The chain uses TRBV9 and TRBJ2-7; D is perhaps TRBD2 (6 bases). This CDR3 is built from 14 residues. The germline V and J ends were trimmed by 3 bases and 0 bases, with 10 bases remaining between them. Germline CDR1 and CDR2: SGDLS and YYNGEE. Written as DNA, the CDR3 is TGTGCCAGCAGCGCGACTAGTAACTCCTACGAGCAGTACTTC. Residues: CASSATSNSYEQYF.

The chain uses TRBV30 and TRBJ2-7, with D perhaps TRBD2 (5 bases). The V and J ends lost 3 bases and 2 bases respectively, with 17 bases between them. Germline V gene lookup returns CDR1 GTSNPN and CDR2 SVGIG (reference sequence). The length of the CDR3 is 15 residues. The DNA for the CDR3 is TGTGCCTGGAGGATACCTCTGGCGGGCGCCTACGAGCAGTACTTC. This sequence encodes CAWRIPLAGAYEQYF.

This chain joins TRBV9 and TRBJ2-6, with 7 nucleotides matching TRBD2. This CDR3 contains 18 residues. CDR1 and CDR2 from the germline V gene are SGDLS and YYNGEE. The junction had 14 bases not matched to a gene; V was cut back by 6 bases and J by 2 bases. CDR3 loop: CASTPGGRVGTGANVLTF. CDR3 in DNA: TGTGCCAGCACCCCTGGGGGGAGGGTGGGAACTGGGGCCAACGTCCTGACTTTC.

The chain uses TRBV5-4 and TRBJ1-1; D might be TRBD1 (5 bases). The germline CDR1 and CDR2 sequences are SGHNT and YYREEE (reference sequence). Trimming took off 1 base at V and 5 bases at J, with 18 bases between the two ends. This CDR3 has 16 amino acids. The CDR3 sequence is CASSLPRAGRGTEAFF. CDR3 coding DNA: TGTGCCAGCAGCTTGCCCCGGGCGGGGAGGGGTACTGAAGCTTTCTTT.

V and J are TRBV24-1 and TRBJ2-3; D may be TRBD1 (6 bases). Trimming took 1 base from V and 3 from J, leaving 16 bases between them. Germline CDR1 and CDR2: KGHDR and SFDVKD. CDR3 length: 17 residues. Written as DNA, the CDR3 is TGTGCCACCAGTGATTTTGTGACAGGATACAGGACAGATACGCAGTATTTT. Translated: CATSDFVTGYRTDTQYF.

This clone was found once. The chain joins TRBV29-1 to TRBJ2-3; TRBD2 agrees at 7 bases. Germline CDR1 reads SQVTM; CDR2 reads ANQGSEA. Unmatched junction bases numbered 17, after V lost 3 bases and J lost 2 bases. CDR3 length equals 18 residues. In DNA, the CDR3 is TGCAGCGTTGACGTTTTCGAGGGAGGGCCGGGTTACACAGATACGCAGTATTTT. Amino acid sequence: CSVDVFEGGPGYTDTQYF.